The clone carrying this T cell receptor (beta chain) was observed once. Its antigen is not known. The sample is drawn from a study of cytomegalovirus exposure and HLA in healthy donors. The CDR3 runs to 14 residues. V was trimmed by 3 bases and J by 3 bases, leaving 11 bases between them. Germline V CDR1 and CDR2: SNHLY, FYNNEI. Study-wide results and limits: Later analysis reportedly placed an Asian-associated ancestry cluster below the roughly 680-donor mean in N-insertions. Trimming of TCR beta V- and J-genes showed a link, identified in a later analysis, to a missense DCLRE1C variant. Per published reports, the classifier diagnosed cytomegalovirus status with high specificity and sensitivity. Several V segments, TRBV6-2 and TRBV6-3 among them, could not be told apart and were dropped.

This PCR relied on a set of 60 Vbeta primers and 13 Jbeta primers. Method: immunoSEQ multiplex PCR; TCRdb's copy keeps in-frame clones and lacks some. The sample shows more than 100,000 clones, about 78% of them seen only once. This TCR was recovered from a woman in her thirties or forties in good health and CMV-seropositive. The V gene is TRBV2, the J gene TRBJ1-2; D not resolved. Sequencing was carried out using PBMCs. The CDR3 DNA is TGTGCCAGCAGTGATGCCCCCGGGTACTATGGCTACACCTTC. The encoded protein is CASSDAPGYYGYTF.